Sequencing of this T cell receptor (beta chain) was carried out in a study of PD-L1 blockade in urothelial cancer. Looking at the study overall: Treatment start was followed by blood analysis at 3 weeks (second dose) and again at 6 weeks.

There are 15 residues in the CDR3. V was shortened by 1 base and J by 4 bases, with 11 bases between the two germline ends. The germline gives CDR1 LGHNA, CDR2 YNFKEQ. Assay: immunoSEQ multiplex PCR; the TCRdb copy retains only in-frame clones and omits some. This table holds some 120,000 clones, about 89% found once. Documented time point: peripheral blood 6 weeks after treatment start. This receptor was obtained from a man between 60 and 75 years old with urothelial cancer. V usage is TRBV4-2 and J usage is TRBJ1-5; no clear D. This material consisted of PBMCs, taken around atezolizumab (anti-PD-L1) treatment. CDR3 protein: CASSQATGRNQPQHF. In nucleotides, the CDR3 is TGTGCCAGCAGCCAAGCGACCGGGAGGAATCAGCCCCAGCATTTT.